The entry below gives a single TCR beta chain sequence along with its context. Antigen unknown. The PCR made use of 60 Vbeta and 13 Jbeta primers. Using immunoSEQ multiplex PCR, the repertoire was profiled, and TCRdb retains in-frame clones only, with some absent. The repertoire holds under 150,000 clones, roughly 80% seen once, with around 4.3% in the top ten. These data are taken from a study of cytomegalovirus exposure and HLA in healthy donors. Study outcomes and limitations: At a 0.05 false discovery rate, a later analysis found approximately 15,000 TCR beta sequences to be associated with HLA alleles. Likely technical artifact: a cluster of highly shared sequence variants.

J was trimmed by 4 bases and V by 6 bases; bases with no gene match: 12. The CDR3 runs to 15 residues. CDR1 is SGHDT, CDR2 YYEEEE, per germline. The chain is built from TRBV5-6 and TRBJ2-5, with 7 bases fitting TRBD1. Specimen: PBMCs. The TCR was taken from a man aged 35 to 55 in good health and CMV-seropositive. Here the CDR3 reads CASNTDRNWRETQYF. CDR3 DNA sequence: TGTGCCAGCAACACGGACAGGAACTGGAGAGAGACCCAGTACTTC. Variable domain in full (rest from reference TRBV5-6 and TRBJ2-5): DAGVTQSPTHLIKTRGQQVTLRCSPKSGHDTVSWYQQALGQGPQFIFQYYEEEERQRGNFPDRFSGHQFPNYSSELNVNALLLGDSALYLCASNTDRNWRETQYFGPGTRLLVL.